This note documents a single T cell receptor beta chain sequence. The data originate from a study of control samples from healthy donors and cancer patients. This table comes from immunoSEQ multiplex PCR, and its TCRdb copy is limited to in-frame clones, with some not included. The profile shows 150,000 or so clones, approximately 94% of them singletons. The CDR3 is 16 residues long. Trimming took off 5 bases at V and 4 bases at J, with 15 bases between the two ends. The V gene's germline CDR1 is MNHEY and CDR2 SMNVEV (reference sequence). The sequence derives from a man aged 40-49 years in good health. The gene calls are TRBV27 and TRBJ1-6; D not certain. What was sequenced was blood. The DNA of the CDR3 is TGTGCCAGCAGTAGCATAGCTAACTTGTATAATTCACCCCTCCACTTT. As protein: CASSSIANLYNSPLHF.